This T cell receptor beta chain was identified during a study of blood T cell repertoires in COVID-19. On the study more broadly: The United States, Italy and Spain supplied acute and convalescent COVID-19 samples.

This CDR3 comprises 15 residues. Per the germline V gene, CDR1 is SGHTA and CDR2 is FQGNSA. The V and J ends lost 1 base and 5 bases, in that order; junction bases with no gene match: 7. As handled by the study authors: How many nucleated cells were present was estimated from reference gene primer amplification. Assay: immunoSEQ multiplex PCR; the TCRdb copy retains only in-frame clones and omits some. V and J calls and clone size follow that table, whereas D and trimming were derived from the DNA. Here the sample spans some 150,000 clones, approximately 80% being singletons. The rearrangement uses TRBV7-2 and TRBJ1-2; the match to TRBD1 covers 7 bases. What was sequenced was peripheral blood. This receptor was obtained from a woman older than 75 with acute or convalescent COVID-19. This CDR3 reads CASSLGAGGQYGYTF. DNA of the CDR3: TGTGCCAGCAGCTTAGGTGCTGGGGGACAGTATGGCTACACCTTC.